Presented here are 21 T cell receptor beta chains from one specimen sequenced in a study of T cell responses to AZD1222 COVID-19 vaccine. Assay: immunoSEQ multiplex PCR; the TCRdb copy retains only in-frame clones and omits some. The top ten hold around 5% of the sample, which has approximately 150,000 clones, 85% to 95% seen once. The specimen was peripheral blood, collected on day 0 of AZD1222 vaccination. The source is an adult in good health.

This chain uses TRBV4-3 with TRBJ1-1; TRBD1 agrees at 7 bases. V was pared by 3 bases and J by 3 bases, with 4 bases of the junction left unmatched. The CDR3 length is 14 residues. The germline V gene encodes CDR1 LGHNA and CDR2 YSLEER. In DNA form, the CDR3 reads TGCGCCAGCAGCCACTCTGACAGGGACACTGAAGCTTTCTTT. Translation gives CASSHSDRDTEAFF.

For the CDR3, the DNA is TGTGCCACCAGTAAGACTAGCGGGGGTACAGATACGCAGTATTTT. Encoded protein: CATSKTSGGTDTQYF. The genes are TRBV24-1 and TRBJ2-3; 12 nucleotides line up with TRBD2. This CDR3 is 15 amino acids long. The V segment lost 6 bases and the J segment 3 bases; nucleotides outside the gene matches: 3. Looked up from germline, CDR1 is KGHDR and CDR2 is SFDVKD.

CDR3 sequence (DNA): TGTGCCAGCAGTAGGGCGGGAGGCATCGGCAATGAGCAGTTCTTC. Translation: CASSRAGGIGNEQFF. The V and J genes are TRBV2 and TRBJ2-1; 8 bases are shared with TRBD2. CDR1 is SNHLY and CDR2 is FYNNEI in the germline V gene. The CDR3 totals 15 residues. V trimming: 5 bases; J trimming: 6 bases; junction bases outside the gene matches: 9.

The chain links TRBV7-2 to TRBJ2-7; 7 bases fit TRBD1. Looked up from germline, CDR1 is SGHTA and CDR2 is FQGNSA. The CDR3 is 16 amino acids. Trimming at V came to 3 bases and at J to 1 base, leaving 9 bases not matched to a gene. The CDR3 spells CASSFVSTGRSYEQYF. For the CDR3, the DNA is TGTGCCAGCAGCTTCGTTTCGACAGGGCGGTCCTACGAGCAGTACTTC.

The gene calls are TRBV6-5 and TRBJ1-2; possibly TRBD1 for D (6 bases). V was trimmed by 2 bases and J by 4 bases, leaving 11 bases between them. CDR1 MNHEY and CDR2 SVGAGI come from the germline V gene. This CDR3 comprises 14 residues. CDR3: CASSYGGSSYGYTF. The CDR3 DNA sequence: TGTGCCAGCAGTTACGGGGGCAGCTCCTATGGCTACACCTTC.

This clone has a single count. The genes are TRBV18 and TRBJ1-5; no clear D. Trimming pared 3 bases from V and 4 bases from J, leaving 22 bases between. Germline-derived CDR1 and CDR2 are KGHSH and LQKENI. CDR3 length equals 18 residues. The CDR3 sequence: CASSPDDGVLIRNQPQHF. In DNA form, the CDR3 reads TGTGCCAGCTCACCGGACGATGGGGTCCTGATAAGAAATCAGCCCCAGCATTTT.

This chain joins TRBV18 and TRBJ1-1; the D gene is possibly TRBD1 (6 bases). The CDR3 loop spans 22 amino acids. V shed 2 bases and J shed 5 bases, with 36 bases lying between them. Per the germline V gene, CDR1 is KGHSH and CDR2 is LQKENI. In nucleotides, the CDR3 is TGTGCCAGCTCACCATTCTTCACTAGTCACCGGGACATTGGGCGAACGAATACTGAAGCTTTCTTT. As protein: CASSPFFTSHRDIGRTNTEAFF.

This CDR3 is CASSERQGRHLRYEQYF. The CDR3 DNA sequence: TGTGCCAGCAGCGAAAGACAGGGGAGACACTTGAGGTACGAGCAGTACTTC. The chain links TRBV6-1 to TRBJ2-7; 8 nucleotides agree with TRBD1. The CDR3 has 17 amino acids. The germline V gene encodes CDR1 MNHNS and CDR2 SASEGT. V shed 6 bases and J 4 bases; nucleotides not matched to a gene: 17.

The chain has TRBV9 and TRBJ2-7; D remains ambiguous. The CDR3 is 13 residues long. The germline V gene has CDR1 SGDLS and CDR2 YYNGEE. V shed 0 bases and J shed 2 bases, with 6 bases lying between them. The CDR3 loop is CASSVEGTYEQYF. The CDR3 DNA is TGTGCCAGCAGCGTAGAGGGAACCTACGAGCAGTACTTC.

The V and J genes are TRBV30 and TRBJ1-1; no reliable D call. The CDR3 length is 13 residues. V was shortened by 2 bases and J by 2 bases, with 9 bases between the two germline ends. Germline CDR1 and CDR2: GTSNPN and SVGIG (reference sequence). CDR3 region: CAWSLGRNTEAFF. For the CDR3, the DNA is TGTGCCTGGAGTCTAGGACGAAACACTGAAGCTTTCTTT.

The chain is built from TRBV6-5 and TRBJ1-3, with D hard to call. CDR3 length: 13 residues. Per germline, CDR1 MNHEY and CDR2 SVGAGI. V lost 5 bases, J lost 10 bases, and 15 bases lay in between. The DNA of the CDR3 is TGTGCCAGCAGTCTACTTGCGTCTACGACCATATATTTT. It translates to CASSLLASTTIYF.

This clone was detected only a few times. The chain recombines TRBV19 with TRBJ1-2; possible D gene TRBD1, 6 bases. The CDR3 has 15 residues. The V end was cut by 2 bases, the J end by 2 bases, with 12 bases between. In germline, CDR1 is LNHDA, CDR2 SQIVND (reference sequence). This chain's CDR3 is CASSIINRANYGYTF. The CDR3 nucleotides are TGTGCCAGTAGTATAATCAACAGGGCGAACTATGGCTACACCTTC.

The chain is built from TRBV10-3 and TRBJ1-6; TRBD1 might be the D (6 bases). The length of the CDR3 is 13 residues. CDR1 and CDR2 from the germline V gene are ENHRY and SYGVKD. V gave up 7 bases and J gave up 10 bases, with 14 bases separating them. The CDR3 sequence: CAIKGDDYSPLHF. The CDR3 coding sequence is TGTGCCATCAAGGGGGACGACTACTCACCCCTCCACTTT.

This sequence joins TRBV4-2 and TRBJ2-7; D is perhaps TRBD2 (5 bases). CDR1 and CDR2 (germline): LGHNA, YNFKEQ. V lost 1 base and J 4 bases, leaving 11 bases between the germline ends. The CDR3 contains 14 residues. This CDR3 is CASSQGRERYEQYF. In nucleotides, the CDR3 is TGTGCCAGCAGCCAAGGTCGGGAACGGTACGAGCAGTACTTC.

This clone was recorded only once. The V gene is TRBV12-3 or TRBV12-4, the J gene TRBJ1-2; D unresolved. The CDR3 loop spans 11 amino acids. Trimming took off 3 bases at V and 1 base at J, with 0 bases between the two ends. This CDR3 is CASSFNYGYTF. The CDR3 DNA reads TGTGCCAGCAGTTTTAACTATGGCTACACCTTC.

This chain connects TRBV20-1 to TRBJ1-3; D ambiguous. CDR3 length equals 11 residues. From germline, CDR1 is DFQATT and CDR2 SNEGSKA (reference sequence). Trimming cost V 3 bases and J 4 bases, with 4 bases left between them. The DNA for the CDR3 is TGCAGTGCTAGCCCGGGAAACACCATATATTTT. Protein: CSASPGNTIYF.

The V and J genes are TRBV25-1 and TRBJ1-2, with a possible D match to TRBD1 (5 bases). Deletions cut 6 bases from V and 8 bases from J, with 13 bases between. Germline V gene sequence: CDR1 MGHDK, CDR2 SYGVNS. The CDR3 is made up of 12 amino acids. The CDR3 region is CASRRGGGGYTF. The CDR3 DNA follows: TGTGCCAGCAGAAGAGGCGGGGGAGGCTACACCTTC.

The V call is TRBV19, the J call TRBJ1-3, with a tentative D call TRBD1 (6 bases). Germline CDR1 is LNHDA and CDR2 is SQIVND (reference sequence). This CDR3 is 15 amino acids long. V was cut by 1 base and J by 4 bases, with 11 bases left in between. CDR3 residues: CASSIVRGTGNTIYF. DNA for the CDR3: TGTGCCAGTAGTATAGTCCGGGGGACAGGAAACACCATATATTTT.

The J gene is TRBJ2-5, the V gene TRBV29-1, with D possibly matching TRBD2 (6 bases). V was trimmed by 4 bases and J by 4 bases, leaving 13 bases between them. The CDR3 sequence is 13 residues long. Germline CDR1 and CDR2: SQVTM and ANQGSEA. CDR3 in amino acids: CSVVTAGRETQYF. CDR3 sequence (DNA): TGCAGCGTTGTCACCGCGGGGCGAGAGACCCAGTACTTC.

V gene TRBV4-3 combines with J gene TRBJ2-2; no definite D call. Germline V CDR1 and CDR2: LGHNA, YSLEER. Trimming stripped 6 bases from V and 8 bases from J, with 16 bases between. The CDR3 runs 14 residues. The CDR3 DNA reads TGCGCCAGCAGTCTTTATAGGGAAGCTGGGGAGCTGTTTTTT. This gives the protein CASSLYREAGELFF.

The chain joins TRBV30 to TRBJ2-2, with TRBD2 matching 7 bases. CDR3 size: 15 residues. The germline gives CDR1 GTSNPN, CDR2 SVGIG (reference sequence). The V segment lost 1 base and the J segment 4 bases; nucleotides outside the gene matches: 6. The CDR3 loop is CAWSGGSRVTGELFF. The CDR3 region has the DNA TGTGCCTGGAGTGGCGGGAGTAGGGTCACCGGGGAGCTGTTTTTT.